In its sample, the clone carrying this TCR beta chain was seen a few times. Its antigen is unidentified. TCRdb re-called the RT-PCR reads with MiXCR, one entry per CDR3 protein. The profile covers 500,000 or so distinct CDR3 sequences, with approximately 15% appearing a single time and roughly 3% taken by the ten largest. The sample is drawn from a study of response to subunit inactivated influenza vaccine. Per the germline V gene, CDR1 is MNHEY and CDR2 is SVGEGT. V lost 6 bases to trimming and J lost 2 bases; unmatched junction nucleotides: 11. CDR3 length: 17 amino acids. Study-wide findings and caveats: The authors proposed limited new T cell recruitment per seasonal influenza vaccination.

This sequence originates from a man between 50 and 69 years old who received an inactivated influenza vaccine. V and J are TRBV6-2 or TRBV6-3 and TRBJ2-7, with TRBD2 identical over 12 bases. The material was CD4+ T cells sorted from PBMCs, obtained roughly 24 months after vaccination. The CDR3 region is CASRRITSGGRPYEQYF. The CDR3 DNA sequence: TGTGCCAGCAGGCGAATTACTAGCGGGGGGAGACCCTACGAGCAGTACTTC.